A selection of T cell receptor beta chains follows, all from one sample in a study of naive and memory T cell subsets. MiXCR, applied by TCRdb to the UMI-ligation and nested PCR reads, yields one record per CDR3 protein. The sample has some 110,000 distinct CDR3 sequences, around a third seen once. Source material: central memory CD4+ T cells from blood. These receptors were taken from a human donor in good health. The CDR3 runs from the conserved cysteine through the conserved F or W. A D gene is named only where the DNA matches it firmly. Clone size is shown for a subset of rows, as once, few, many or a class of expanded clone.

j_call,v_call,d_call,clone_size,cdr3_nt,cdr3_aa
TRBJ2-1,TRBV7-9,TRBD2,.,TGTGCCAGCAGCTTAGCCCAGCTAGCGGGAGAAGAGCAGTTCTTC,CASSLAQLAGEEQFF
TRBJ1-4,TRBV9,.,.,TGTGCCAGCAGCGTAGGTACGACAGATCTGAATGAAAAACTGTTTTTT,CASSVGTTDLNEKLFF
TRBJ2-1,TRBV24-1,TRBD2,few,TGTGCCACCAGTACTAGCGGTCCGTCCTACAATGAGCAGTTCTTC,CATSTSGPSYNEQFF
TRBJ2-2,TRBV5-1,TRBD2,few,TGCGCCAGCAGCTCCCTAGCGGGAGGTGTCACCGGGGAGCTGTTTTTT,CASSSLAGGVTGELFF
TRBJ2-5,TRBV24-1,.,.,TGTGCCACCAGTGATTTGGGACTACTCAACTTC,CATSDLGLLNF
TRBJ2-5,TRBV7-9,TRBD2,few,TGTGCCAGCAGCTTGGGACTAGCGGAATTACGGGAAGAGACCCAGTACTTC,CASSLGLAELREETQYF
TRBJ2-2,TRBV9,TRBD1,.,TGTGCCAGCAGGGTAGGGACAGGGGGCTACGGGGAGCTGTTTTTT,CASRVGTGGYGELFF
TRBJ2-7,TRBV25-1,.,.,TGTGCCAGCAGGGGACTTTCCTACGAGCAGTACTTC,CASRGLSYEQYF
TRBJ2-1,TRBV5-4,.,.,TGTGCCAGCAGCTTGTTGTGGAGCTCCTACAATGAGCAGTTCTTC,CASSLLWSSYNEQFF
TRBJ2-1,TRBV7-2,.,.,TGTGCCAGCACGGGCAGGCGACCGACCAATGAGCAGTTCTTC,CASTGRRPTNEQFF
TRBJ2-7,TRBV20-1,.,once,TGCAGTGCTAAGTACAGTCAATCCTACGAGCAGTACTTC,CSAKYSQSYEQYF
TRBJ2-1,TRBV5-1,TRBD1,.,TGCGCCAGCAGCGCCGGGACAGGGTTCCGCACAAATCAAAACAATGAGCAGTTCTTC,CASSAGTGFRTNQNNEQFF
TRBJ2-1,TRBV27,.,.,TGTGCCAGCAGGGGGGGACTCAACAATGAGCAGTTCTTC,CASRGGLNNEQFF
TRBJ2-1,TRBV28,TRBD2,few,TGTGCCAGCAGTCCCCCGGGACTAGCGGGAGCGGGTGAGCAGTTCTTC,CASSPPGLAGAGEQFF